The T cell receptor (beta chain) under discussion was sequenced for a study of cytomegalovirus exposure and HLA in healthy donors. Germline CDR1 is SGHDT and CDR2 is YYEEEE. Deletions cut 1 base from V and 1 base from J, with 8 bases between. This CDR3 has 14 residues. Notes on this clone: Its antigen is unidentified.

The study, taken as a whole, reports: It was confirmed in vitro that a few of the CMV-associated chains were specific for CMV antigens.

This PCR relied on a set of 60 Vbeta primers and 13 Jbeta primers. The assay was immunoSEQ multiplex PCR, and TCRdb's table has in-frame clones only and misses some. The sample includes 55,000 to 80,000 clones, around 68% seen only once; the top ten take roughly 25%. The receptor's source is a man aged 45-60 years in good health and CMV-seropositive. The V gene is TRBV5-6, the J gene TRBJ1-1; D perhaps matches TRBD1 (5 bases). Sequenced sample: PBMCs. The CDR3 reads CASSLRQSNTEAFF. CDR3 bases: TGTGCCAGCAGCTTGCGACAGTCGAACACTGAAGCTTTCTTT.